These T cell receptor beta chains were read from a single sample in a study of T cells in Graves' hyperthyroidism and ophthalmopathy. A single record per CDR3 protein comes from TCRdb applying MiXCR to the multiplex PCR reads. The sample has over 500,000 distinct CDR3 sequences, 17% seen once; the top ten hold 17%. Sequenced material: blood. These receptors were obtained from a woman between 18 and 29 years old with Graves' ophthalmopathy. Both conserved end residues are part of each CDR3. Each record gives: D gene, clone size, J gene, V gene, CDR3 DNA, CDR3 protein. D genes are given only for firm matches. A row's size may be missing; if present it is once, few, many or a size class.

d_gene: TRBD2
abundance: few
j_gene: TRBJ2-1
v_gene: TRBV20-1
CDR3nt: TGCAGTGCTAGTGGACTAGCGGGAGGGCCCGATAATGAGCAGTTCTTC
CDR3aa: CSASGLAGGPDNEQFF

d_gene: TRBD2
abundance: NA
j_gene: TRBJ2-5
v_gene: TRBV30
CDR3nt: TGTGCCTGGAGTGTAGCGGGAGGGCCCCAGTACTTC
CDR3aa: CAWSVAGGPQYF

d_gene: NA
abundance: few
j_gene: TRBJ1-1
v_gene: TRBV30
CDR3nt: TGTGCCTGGATGAAGGTGAACACTGAAGCTTTCTTT
CDR3aa: CAWMKVNTEAFF

d_gene: NA
abundance: few
j_gene: TRBJ2-1
v_gene: TRBV27
CDR3nt: TGTGCCAGCAGTTTCCAGGGGTCCGATGAGCAGTTCTTC
CDR3aa: CASSFQGSDEQFF

d_gene: TRBD2
abundance: many
j_gene: TRBJ2-7
v_gene: TRBV30
CDR3nt: TGTGCCTGGAGTGTACGGCGGGGGGCCCTCATTCCCTACGAGCAGTACTTC
CDR3aa: CAWSVRRGALIPYEQYF

d_gene: NA
abundance: NA
j_gene: TRBJ1-4
v_gene: TRBV3-1
CDR3nt: TGTGCCAGCAGCCAAGATTTTCTCGCAACTAATGAAAAACTGTTTTTT
CDR3aa: CASSQDFLATNEKLFF

d_gene: NA
abundance: many
j_gene: TRBJ2-5
v_gene: TRBV7-2
CDR3nt: TGTGCCAGCAGCTTAGGAGAGGGGTACCAAGAGACCCAGTACTTC
CDR3aa: CASSLGEGYQETQYF

d_gene: NA
abundance: many
j_gene: TRBJ1-1
v_gene: TRBV6-5
CDR3nt: TGTGCCAGCAGTTACGATAGGGGTCTCGACACTGAAGCTTTCTTT
CDR3aa: CASSYDRGLDTEAFF

d_gene: TRBD2
abundance: many
j_gene: TRBJ2-1
v_gene: TRBV2
CDR3nt: TGTGCCAGCAGCAAAGAACTAGCGGGCTACGGCTACAATGAGCAGTTCTTC
CDR3aa: CASSKELAGYGYNEQFF

d_gene: NA
abundance: NA
j_gene: TRBJ1-5
v_gene: TRBV19
CDR3nt: TGTGCCAGTAGCCAAGAGGGCAGGAAGAATCAGCCCCAGCATTTT
CDR3aa: CASSQEGRKNQPQHF

d_gene: TRBD1
abundance: NA
j_gene: TRBJ1-3
v_gene: TRBV20-1
CDR3nt: TGCAGTGCTACGACAGGGGACTCTGGAAACACCATATATTTT
CDR3aa: CSATTGDSGNTIYF

d_gene: NA
abundance: many
j_gene: TRBJ2-7
v_gene: TRBV20-1
CDR3nt: TGCAGTGCTCAACTCTGGGGAGCGGACGAGCAGTACTTC
CDR3aa: CSAQLWGADEQYF

d_gene: TRBD1
abundance: many
j_gene: TRBJ1-1
v_gene: TRBV5-6
CDR3nt: TGTGCCAGCAGCCCGGACAGGGGCGGTTACACTGAAGCTTTCTTT
CDR3aa: CASSPDRGGYTEAFF

d_gene: TRBD1
abundance: few
j_gene: TRBJ2-6
v_gene: TRBV6-2/TRBV6-3
CDR3nt: TGTGCCAGCAGGACAGGGGACTCTGGGGCCAACGTCCTGACTTTC
CDR3aa: CASRTGDSGANVLTF

d_gene: NA
abundance: NA
j_gene: TRBJ2-7
v_gene: TRBV27
CDR3nt: TGTGCCAGCAGTTTAGGGGCCTTCCGGGACGAGCAGTACTTC
CDR3aa: CASSLGAFRDEQYF

d_gene: TRBD1
abundance: many
j_gene: TRBJ2-7
v_gene: TRBV28
CDR3nt: TGTGCCAGCAGTTCGCGGACAGGGAGCCACGAGCAGTACTTC
CDR3aa: CASSSRTGSHEQYF

d_gene: NA
abundance: NA
j_gene: TRBJ2-1
v_gene: TRBV29-1
CDR3nt: TGCAGCGTTGAAGCGGGGGCGCGGAATGAGCAGCTCTTC
CDR3aa: CSVEAGARNEQLF

d_gene: NA
abundance: NA
j_gene: TRBJ2-7
v_gene: TRBV11-2
CDR3nt: TGTGCCAGCAGCACGCTTAGGACAGTACTTATGGGGGAGCAGTACTTC
CDR3aa: CASSTLRTVLMGEQYF

d_gene: NA
abundance: many
j_gene: TRBJ1-1
v_gene: TRBV5-1
CDR3nt: TGCGCCAGCAGCTTGGGACAGACTGGGGTGTCGGGCACTGAAGCTTTCTTT
CDR3aa: CASSLGQTGVSGTEAFF

d_gene: NA
abundance: NA
j_gene: TRBJ1-4
v_gene: TRBV6-1
CDR3nt: TGTGCCAGCAGATCGGATCTCCGGGGCGAAAAACTGTTTTTT
CDR3aa: CASRSDLRGEKLFF

d_gene: NA
abundance: many
j_gene: TRBJ2-1
v_gene: TRBV20-1
CDR3nt: TGCAGTGCTCAACCCCCGGGGGGCCTCCATGAGCAGTTCTTC
CDR3aa: CSAQPPGGLHEQFF

d_gene: NA
abundance: NA
j_gene: TRBJ1-2
v_gene: TRBV4-1
CDR3nt: TGCGCCAGCAGCCAAGAGGGACCCCCTAACTATGGCTACACCTTC
CDR3aa: CASSQEGPPNYGYTF

d_gene: TRBD2
abundance: many
j_gene: TRBJ2-1
v_gene: TRBV20-1
CDR3nt: TGCAGTGCACCTCGGGGGGGGGGGCACAATGAGCAGTTCTTC
CDR3aa: CSAPRGGGHNEQFF

d_gene: TRBD2
abundance: NA
j_gene: TRBJ2-3
v_gene: TRBV15
CDR3nt: TGTGCCACCAGCAGCGCCTTGGGGGGGTACGCAGATACGCAGTATTTT
CDR3aa: CATSSALGGYADTQYF

d_gene: TRBD2
abundance: many
j_gene: TRBJ2-1
v_gene: TRBV24-1
CDR3nt: TGTGCCACCAGTGATGCTAGCGGGAGGTCCGATGAGCAGTTCTTC
CDR3aa: CATSDASGRSDEQFF

d_gene: NA
abundance: NA
j_gene: TRBJ2-7
v_gene: TRBV20-1
CDR3nt: TGCAGTGCTAGAGAGGGGGCCTTAGCGGTGAGCTCCTACGAGCAGTACTTC
CDR3aa: CSAREGALAVSSYEQYF

d_gene: NA
abundance: NA
j_gene: TRBJ1-1
v_gene: TRBV30
CDR3nt: TGTGCGATTTCTCGCGGGGTGAACACTGAAGCTTTCTTT
CDR3aa: CAISRGVNTEAFF

d_gene: TRBD2
abundance: many
j_gene: TRBJ2-1
v_gene: TRBV11-2
CDR3nt: TGTGCCAGCAGCTTAGTCGGGGTCGGGGGGTACAATGAGCAGTTCTTC
CDR3aa: CASSLVGVGGYNEQFF

d_gene: TRBD1
abundance: many
j_gene: TRBJ2-7
v_gene: TRBV20-1
CDR3nt: TGCAGTGCTGGTGGGACAGGGGCCTACGAGCAGTACTTC
CDR3aa: CSAGGTGAYEQYF

d_gene: NA
abundance: many
j_gene: TRBJ2-1
v_gene: TRBV7-7
CDR3nt: TGTGCTAGCAGCCAGGGACCCTTAGGGGATGAGCAGTTCTTC
CDR3aa: CASSQGPLGDEQFF

d_gene: NA
abundance: many
j_gene: TRBJ2-7
v_gene: TRBV6-2/TRBV6-3
CDR3nt: TGTGCCAGCAGAGGACCAGGGAACTCCTACGAGCAGTACTTC
CDR3aa: CASRGPGNSYEQYF

d_gene: TRBD1
abundance: few
j_gene: TRBJ1-2
v_gene: TRBV10-3
CDR3nt: TGTGCCATCAGTGCGGACAGGGATCACTATGGCTACACCTTC
CDR3aa: CAISADRDHYGYTF

d_gene: TRBD2
abundance: many
j_gene: TRBJ2-5
v_gene: TRBV28
CDR3nt: TGTGCCAGCAGTTTCAGACTAGCGGACATCCAAGAGACCCAGTACTTC
CDR3aa: CASSFRLADIQETQYF

d_gene: NA
abundance: few
j_gene: TRBJ1-5
v_gene: TRBV19
CDR3nt: TGTGCCAGTATGGAGCGGGGCGGAGGACAGCCCCAGCATTTT
CDR3aa: CASMERGGGQPQHF

d_gene: NA
abundance: many
j_gene: TRBJ1-1
v_gene: TRBV20-1
CDR3nt: TGCAGTGCTAGAGGAGGGGTGAACACTGAAGCTTTCTTT
CDR3aa: CSARGGVNTEAFF

d_gene: NA
abundance: few
j_gene: TRBJ1-1
v_gene: TRBV7-9
CDR3nt: TGTGCCAGCAGCTTGGGAGCCCCCACATTGAACACTGAAGCTTTCTTT
CDR3aa: CASSLGAPTLNTEAFF

d_gene: NA
abundance: many
j_gene: TRBJ2-2
v_gene: TRBV5-5
CDR3nt: TGTGCCAGCAGCTTGGTGTTCGGGTCCGGGGAGCTGTTTTTT
CDR3aa: CASSLVFGSGELFF

d_gene: TRBD2
abundance: many
j_gene: TRBJ2-1
v_gene: TRBV28
CDR3nt: TGTGCCAGCAGTCTGGGACTAGCGGGGGACTTGGGTGAGCAGTTCTTC
CDR3aa: CASSLGLAGDLGEQFF

d_gene: TRBD1
abundance: many
j_gene: TRBJ2-7
v_gene: TRBV6-2/TRBV6-3
CDR3nt: TGTGCCAGCAGTTACTCCTACCCCCGGGACAGGATCTCCTACGAGCAGTACTTC
CDR3aa: CASSYSYPRDRISYEQYF

d_gene: NA
abundance: NA
j_gene: TRBJ2-1
v_gene: TRBV6-2/TRBV6-3
CDR3nt: TGTGCCAGCAGGGCGGGCAGGGTAGTAGAGCAGTTCTTC
CDR3aa: CASRAGRVVEQFF

d_gene: NA
abundance: NA
j_gene: TRBJ1-4
v_gene: TRBV4-3
CDR3nt: TGCGCCAGCAGCCAAGGGTTCCAGGGTGCAACTAATGAAAAACTGTTTTTT
CDR3aa: CASSQGFQGATNEKLFF

d_gene: NA
abundance: NA
j_gene: TRBJ1-4
v_gene: TRBV7-9
CDR3nt: TGTGCCAGCAGCCCATTCCCAGGGACTAATGAAAAACTGTTTTTT
CDR3aa: CASSPFPGTNEKLFF

d_gene: NA
abundance: many
j_gene: TRBJ2-7
v_gene: TRBV28
CDR3nt: TGTGCCAGCAGTTCCGCAGGTGGGGACTCCTACGAGCAGTACTTC
CDR3aa: CASSSAGGDSYEQYF

d_gene: NA
abundance: many
j_gene: TRBJ2-7
v_gene: TRBV4-1
CDR3nt: TGCGCCAGCAGCCAAGATTTTCAGGGGAGGACCTACGAGCAGTACTTC
CDR3aa: CASSQDFQGRTYEQYF

d_gene: NA
abundance: NA
j_gene: TRBJ1-1
v_gene: TRBV4-1
CDR3nt: TGCGCCAGCAGCCAAGAAGGTCGCGCGAACACTGAAGCTTTCTTT
CDR3aa: CASSQEGRANTEAFF

d_gene: TRBD2
abundance: many
j_gene: TRBJ2-3
v_gene: TRBV27
CDR3nt: TGTGCCAGCAGCTTACTAGCGGGAGGCACAGATACGCAGTATTTT
CDR3aa: CASSLLAGGTDTQYF

d_gene: NA
abundance: NA
j_gene: TRBJ1-5
v_gene: TRBV19
CDR3nt: TGTGCCAGTAGTATCCCCCGGGACCTACGGCCCCAGCATTTT
CDR3aa: CASSIPRDLRPQHF

d_gene: NA
abundance: many
j_gene: TRBJ1-4
v_gene: TRBV30
CDR3nt: TGTGCCTGGAGTGTACGTCGGAGAACTAATGAAAAACTGTTTTTT
CDR3aa: CAWSVRRRTNEKLFF

d_gene: NA
abundance: many
j_gene: TRBJ2-1
v_gene: TRBV6-2/TRBV6-3
CDR3nt: TGTGCCAGCAGTATTCCCTCGACTTTTTACAATGAGCAGTTCTTC
CDR3aa: CASSIPSTFYNEQFF

d_gene: NA
abundance: few
j_gene: TRBJ2-1
v_gene: TRBV19
CDR3nt: TGTGCCAGTAGTCCCATGGGAGTTACCTACAATGAGCAGTTCTTC
CDR3aa: CASSPMGVTYNEQFF

d_gene: NA
abundance: many
j_gene: TRBJ1-1
v_gene: TRBV2
CDR3nt: TGTGCCAGCATCCCAGTAAACACTGAAGCTTTCTTT
CDR3aa: CASIPVNTEAFF

d_gene: NA
abundance: many
j_gene: TRBJ2-3
v_gene: TRBV7-8
CDR3nt: TGTGCCAGCAGCCGGTGGGGCCCAGAGGGAGATACGCAGTATTTT
CDR3aa: CASSRWGPEGDTQYF

d_gene: NA
abundance: NA
j_gene: TRBJ2-3
v_gene: TRBV7-2
CDR3nt: TGTGCCGCAAGGAGGGCCACAGATACGCAGTATTTT
CDR3aa: CAARRATDTQYF

d_gene: TRBD2
abundance: few
j_gene: TRBJ2-7
v_gene: TRBV20-1
CDR3nt: TGCAGTGCTAGATTAGCGGGGGGCCCATACGAGCAGTACTTC
CDR3aa: CSARLAGGPYEQYF

d_gene: TRBD2
abundance: many
j_gene: TRBJ2-5
v_gene: TRBV28
CDR3nt: TGTGCCAGCAGCCCTATCCTAGCGGGGCGAAATCAACTGTACTTC
CDR3aa: CASSPILAGRNQLYF